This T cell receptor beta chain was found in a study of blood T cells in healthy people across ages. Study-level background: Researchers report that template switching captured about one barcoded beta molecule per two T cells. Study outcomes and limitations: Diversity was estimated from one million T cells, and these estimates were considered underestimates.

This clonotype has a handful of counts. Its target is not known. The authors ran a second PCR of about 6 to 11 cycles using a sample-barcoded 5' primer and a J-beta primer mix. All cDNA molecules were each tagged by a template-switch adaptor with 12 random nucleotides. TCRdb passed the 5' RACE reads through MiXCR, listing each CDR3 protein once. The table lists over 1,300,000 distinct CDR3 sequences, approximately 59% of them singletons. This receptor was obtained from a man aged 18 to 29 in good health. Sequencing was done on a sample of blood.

The CDR3 DNA reads as TGCGCCAGCAGCCCCCTTACAGGCCCTAGCTCCTACGAGCAGTACTTC. This codes for CASSPLTGPSSYEQYF. The chain is built from TRBV4-1 and TRBJ2-7, with a tentative D call TRBD1 (5 bases). Per germline, CDR1 MGHRA and CDR2 YSYEKL. Trimming cost V 4 bases and J 0 bases, with 16 bases left between them. The CDR3 has 16 amino acids.